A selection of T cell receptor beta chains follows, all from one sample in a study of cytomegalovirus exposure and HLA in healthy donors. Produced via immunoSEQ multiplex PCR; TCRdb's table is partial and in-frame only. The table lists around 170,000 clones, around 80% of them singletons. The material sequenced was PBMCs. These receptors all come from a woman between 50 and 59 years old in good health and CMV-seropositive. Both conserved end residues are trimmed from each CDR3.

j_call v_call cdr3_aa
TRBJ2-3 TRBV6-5 ASRIRRAQKDTQY
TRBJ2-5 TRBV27 ASSFNGGGTRGTQY
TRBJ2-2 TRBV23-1 ASSQYSDYTGELF
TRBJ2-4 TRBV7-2 ASSSGWSLGAKNIQY
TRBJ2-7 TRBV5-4 ASSHRDTSYEQY
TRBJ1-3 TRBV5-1 ASGRDRGNTIY
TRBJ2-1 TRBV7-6 ASSPRLAGNEQF
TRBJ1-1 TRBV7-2 ASSLVRGAMGTEAF
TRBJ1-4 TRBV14 ASSQVRGEKLF
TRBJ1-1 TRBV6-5 ATRAGVGNTEAF
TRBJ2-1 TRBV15 ATSRDRRNEQF
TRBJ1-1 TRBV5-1 ASSPTGGTGNTEAF
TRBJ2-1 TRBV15 ATSSLGAKVYEQF
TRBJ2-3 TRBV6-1 ASSVVAGGVTDTQY
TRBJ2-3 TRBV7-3 ASSKGGSTDTQY
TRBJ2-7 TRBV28 ASSHSGRGYEQY
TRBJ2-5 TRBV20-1 SALAGETQY
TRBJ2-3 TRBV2 ASTRLPTSAVGTQY
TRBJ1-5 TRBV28 ASRARTTGTQPQH
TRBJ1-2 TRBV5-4 ASSRGQGADYGYT
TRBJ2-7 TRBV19 ASSPGTVYEQY
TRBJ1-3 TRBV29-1 SVESRYGNTIY
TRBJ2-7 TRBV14 ASSPSPSGEQY
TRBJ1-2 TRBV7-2 ASSSWTGGLVGYT
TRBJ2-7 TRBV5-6 ASSATAYEQY
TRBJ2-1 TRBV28 ASSLGGWDNEQF
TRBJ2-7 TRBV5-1 ASSLTGVEQY
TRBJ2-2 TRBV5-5 ASSLGLGNTGELF
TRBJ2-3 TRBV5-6 ASRARTGGMLDTQY
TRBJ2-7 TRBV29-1 SVEVTRGTYEQY
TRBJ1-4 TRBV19 ASSISAGYGKLF
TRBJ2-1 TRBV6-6 ASSYGGRGNEQF
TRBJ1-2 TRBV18 ASSPRAFDYGYT
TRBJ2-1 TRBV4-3 ASSQVRSSYNEQF
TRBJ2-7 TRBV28 ASSLWDRAYEQY
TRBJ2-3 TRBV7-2 ASSRTGLGADTQY
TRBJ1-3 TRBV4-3 ASSQDSTVSGNTIY
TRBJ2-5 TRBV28 ASSLTPKGAQY
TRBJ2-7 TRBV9 ASSVALDSTRPAYEQY
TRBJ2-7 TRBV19 ASSDTGGRAYEQY
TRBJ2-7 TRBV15 ATSSLPGGGYEQY
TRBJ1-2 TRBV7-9 AGRGQHGYT